The clone carrying this TCR beta chain was picked up many times. No antigen is known for it. A modified ARM-PCR protocol with three rounds of nested PCR amplified TCRbeta. One entry per CDR3 protein results from TCRdb running MiXCR on the multiplex PCR reads. Of approximately 80,000 distinct CDR3 sequences in the sample, roughly 80% are singletons; the top ten hold less than 60%. This sample's RNA came from whole unsorted tissue. More than 3 cm separated this lung sample from the edge of the tumor. Chemotherapy-naive patients with new lung cancer underwent thoracic surgery in China, August–November 2014. The data belong to a study of tumor and adjacent non-tumor tissue in lung cancer. Study summary: Patients were aged about 31 to 85, ten or so men and 4 to 6 women, stage I to III. General observations from the study: TCR diversity was significantly greater in tumor than normal lung tissue.

Trimming removed 5 bases at V and 9 bases at J, with 13 bases between. This CDR3 is 12 amino acids long. CDR1 and CDR2 from the germline V gene are MDHEN and SYDVKM. The V and J genes are TRBV28 and TRBJ1-1; tentatively, D is TRBD1 (5 bases). Sequencing used distant non-tumor lung tissue. The TCR was taken from a man between 60 and 75 years old with non-small cell lung cancer. The CDR3 loop is CASSRGDRKAFF. DNA for the CDR3: TGTGCCAGCAGTAGGGGAGATCGGAAAGCTTTCTTT.